Listed here are 2 T cell receptor beta chains from one sample, sequenced in a study of OX40 agonist ivuxolimab in advanced cancers. TCRdb's table, derived via immunoSEQ multiplex PCR, lists solely in-frame clones and lacks some. The sample lists 25,000 to 40,000 clones, around nine tenths occurring once. Sequences were derived from CD4+ or CD8+ T cells sorted from blood, sampled in a trial of the OX40 agonist ivuxolimab. The receptor set was obtained from an adult with an advanced solid tumor such as melanoma, head and neck, liver or kidney cancer.

The chain carries TRBV5-1 and TRBJ2-7, with unresolved D. V lost 5 bases to trimming and J lost 0 bases, with 6 bases between them. This CDR3 has 12 residues. Germline CDR1 SGHRS, CDR2 YFSETQ. CDR3 sequence: CASSRASYEQYF. The CDR3 DNA follows: TGCGCCAGCAGTAGGGCCTCCTACGAGCAGTACTTC.

The rearrangement uses TRBV9 and TRBJ1-2; 8 bases line up with TRBD1. The germline gives CDR1 SGDLS, CDR2 YYNGEE. The CDR3 runs to 13 residues. Trimming took 3 bases from V and 7 from J; bases not matched to a gene: 5. The CDR3 DNA reads as TGTGCCAGCAGCGACGACAGGGGTACTGGCTACACCTTC. Amino acid sequence: CASSDDRGTGYTF.